This T cell receptor beta chain was documented in a study of T cell responses to AZD1222 COVID-19 vaccine. Points from the study as a whole: Repertoires were collected only later (after the peak T cell response had occurred). Donors were mostly white British, more females; clonal diversity possibly underestimated. Spike as a whole was targeted by vaccine-associated CD4 TCRs, dominant at 160-218 and 743-854.

The CDR3 spans 14 residues. The V and J ends lost 8 bases and 3 bases respectively, with 14 bases between them. In germline, CDR1 is SNHLY, CDR2 FYNNEI. Remarks on this clone: Its antigen is not identified.

Generated by immunoSEQ multiplex PCR, the TCRdb table keeps only in-frame clones and is missing some. Of just under 90,000 clones in the sample, approximately 88% were seen once. The receptor was derived from an adult in good health. The specimen was peripheral blood, collected on day 0 of AZD1222 vaccination. The V and J genes are TRBV2 and TRBJ1-5; tentatively, D is TRBD1 (6 bases). Here the CDR3 DNA reads TGTGCCAGCGGGCGGGGGGCCAACAATCAGCCCCAGCATTTT. Its protein product is CASGRGANNQPQHF.